This T cell receptor (beta chain) was documented in a study of T cell changes during pregnancy in multiple sclerosis. Trimming removed 5 bases at V and 0 bases at J, with 13 bases between. Per the germline V gene, CDR1 is LGHNA and CDR2 is YNFKEQ. This CDR3 is 15 amino acids long. This clone was counted a few times. Assay used: immunoSEQ multiplex PCR; TCRdb lists only in-frame clones, some missing. The top ten clones hold under 15% of a sample with approximately 12,000 clones, 75% to 90% of them seen once. This receptor was taken from a female donor in good health, enrolled as a control in a pregnancy study. Sequenced here: CD8+ T cells from peripheral blood mononuclear cells, sampled after pregnancy. The chain recombines TRBV4-2 with TRBJ1-1; D unclear. CDR3 residues: CASSFRVGVNTEAFF. The CDR3 DNA reads as TGTGCCAGCAGCTTCCGTGTCGGTGTGAACACTGAAGCTTTCTTT.